This T cell receptor beta chain was identified in a study of T-cell reconstitution after alpha-beta-depleted transplantation in children. The TCRbeta library was prepared with unique molecular identifiers. TCRdb fed the PCR reads into MiXCR, producing one record per CDR3 protein. The sample has 44,000 or so distinct CDR3 sequences, nearly 9.5% seen once. Overall study results and limits: There were some patients whose high TCRbeta diversity at day 60 came from surviving recipient T cells and thymic progenitors. Alpha-beta T cells present about two months after transplant were reported to originate from several hundred expanded graft clones.

The CDR3 totals 14 residues. Germline lookup yields CDR1 SGHRS and CDR2 YFSETQ. V was pared by 4 bases and J by 2 bases, with 9 bases between. There are many counts of this clonotype. Its antigen remains unknown. The V and J genes are TRBV5-1 and TRBJ1-4, with D possibly being TRBD1 (6 bases). This clonotype originated in a male patient aged 2 to 9 who had a stem cell transplant for chronic granulomatous disease, so the T cells may come from the graft donor. Here the sequenced sample was PBMCs, mostly from graft donor cells, taken 60 days after TCRalphabeta/CD19-depleted stem cell transplant. CDR3 DNA sequence: TGCGCCAGCAGCCAGGACAGCACTAATGAAAAACTGTTTTTT. This codes for CASSQDSTNEKLFF.